This TCR beta chain came from a study of response to subunit inactivated influenza vaccine. TCRdb ran MiXCR on the RT-PCR reads and lists one entry per CDR3 protein. The sample records more than 700,000 distinct CDR3 sequences, roughly 20% being singletons. Study-wide results and caveats: The authors suggested that few new T cells are recruited per seasonal influenza vaccination.

With 0 bases removed from V and 7 bases from J, the gap between germline ends came to 10 bases. The CDR3 runs to 13 residues. CDR1 and CDR2 from the germline V gene are SGHRS and YFSETQ. This clonotype was seen just once. Its antigen remains unidentified. The chain employs TRBV5-1 and TRBJ2-5, with D unresolved. This material consisted of PBMCs from blood, taken 5 days after vaccination. The origin of this receptor is a man aged 45-60 years who received an inactivated influenza vaccine. In DNA, the CDR3 is TGCGCCAGCAGCTTGGAGAGAGTGGGGACCCAGTACTTC. Its translation: CASSLERVGTQYF.